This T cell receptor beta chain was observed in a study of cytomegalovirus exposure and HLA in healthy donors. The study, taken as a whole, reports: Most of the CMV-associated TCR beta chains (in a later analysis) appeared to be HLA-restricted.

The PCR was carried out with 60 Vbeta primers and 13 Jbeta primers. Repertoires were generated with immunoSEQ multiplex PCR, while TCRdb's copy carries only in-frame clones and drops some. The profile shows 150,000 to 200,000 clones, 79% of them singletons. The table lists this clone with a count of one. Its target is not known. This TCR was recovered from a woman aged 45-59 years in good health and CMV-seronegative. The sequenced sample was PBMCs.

In DNA form, the CDR3 reads TGTGCCAGCAGGTCAACAGGGACATCATCCTACGAGCAGTACTTC. This translates into CASRSTGTSSYEQYF. The chain employs TRBV6-6 and TRBJ2-7, with D maybe TRBD1 (6 bases). V lost 6 bases to trimming and J lost 1 base, with 16 bases between them. This CDR3 region has 15 residues. Germline V gene lookup returns CDR1 MNHNY and CDR2 SVGAGI (reference sequence).